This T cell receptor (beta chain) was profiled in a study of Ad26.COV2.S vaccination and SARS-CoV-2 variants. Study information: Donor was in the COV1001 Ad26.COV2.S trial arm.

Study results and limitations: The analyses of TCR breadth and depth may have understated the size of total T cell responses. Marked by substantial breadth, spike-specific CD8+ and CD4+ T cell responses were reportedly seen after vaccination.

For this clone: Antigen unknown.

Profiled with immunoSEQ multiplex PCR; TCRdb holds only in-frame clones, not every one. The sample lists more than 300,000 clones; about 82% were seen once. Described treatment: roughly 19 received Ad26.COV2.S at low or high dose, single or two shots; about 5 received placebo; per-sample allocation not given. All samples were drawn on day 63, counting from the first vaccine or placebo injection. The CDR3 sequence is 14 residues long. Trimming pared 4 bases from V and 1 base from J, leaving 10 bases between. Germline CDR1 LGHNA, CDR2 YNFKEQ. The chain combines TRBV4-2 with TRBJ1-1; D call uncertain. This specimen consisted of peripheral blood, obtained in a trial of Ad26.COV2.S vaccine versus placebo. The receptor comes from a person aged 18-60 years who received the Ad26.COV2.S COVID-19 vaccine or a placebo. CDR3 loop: CASSRDGSNTEAFF. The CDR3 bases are TGTGCCAGCAGCCGAGACGGGTCGAACACTGAAGCTTTCTTT.